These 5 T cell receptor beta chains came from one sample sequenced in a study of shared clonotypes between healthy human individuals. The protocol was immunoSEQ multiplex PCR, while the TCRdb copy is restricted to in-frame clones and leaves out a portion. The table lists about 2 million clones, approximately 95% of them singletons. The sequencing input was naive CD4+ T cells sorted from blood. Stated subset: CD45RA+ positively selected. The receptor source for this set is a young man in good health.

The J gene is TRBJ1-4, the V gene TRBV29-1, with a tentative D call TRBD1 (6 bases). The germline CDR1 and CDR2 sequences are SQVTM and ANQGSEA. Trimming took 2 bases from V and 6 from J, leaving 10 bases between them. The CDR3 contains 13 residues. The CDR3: CSVESRGYEKLFF. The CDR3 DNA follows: TGCAGCGTTGAAAGCAGGGGCTATGAAAAACTGTTTTTT. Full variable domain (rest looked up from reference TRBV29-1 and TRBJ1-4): SAVISQKPSRDICQRGTSLTIQCQVDSQVTMMFWYRQQPGQSLTLIATANQGSEATYESGFVIDKFPISRPNLTFSTLTVSNMSPEDSSIYLCSVESRGYEKLFFGSGTQLSVL.

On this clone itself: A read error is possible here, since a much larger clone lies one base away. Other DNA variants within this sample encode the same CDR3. The CDR3 loop reads CASSSGNSYEQYF. For the CDR3, the DNA is TGTGCCAGTAGTAGCGGAAACTCCTACGAGCAGTACTTC. J is TRBJ2-7 and V is TRBV19; D is uncertain. Germline CDR1 LNHDA, CDR2 SQIVND (reference sequence). Trimming left V 4 bases short and J 0 bases short, with 7 bases between. CDR3 length: 13 residues.

CDR3 DNA sequence: TGTGCCAGCAGTTACCGCGACGCCTCCTACAATGAGCAGTTCTTC. It is translated as CASSYRDASYNEQFF. V is TRBV6-5 and J is TRBJ2-1; D not resolved. There are 15 residues in the CDR3. CDR1 and CDR2 from the germline V gene are MNHEY and SVGAGI. The germline V and J ends were trimmed by 2 bases and 0 bases, with 8 bases remaining between them.

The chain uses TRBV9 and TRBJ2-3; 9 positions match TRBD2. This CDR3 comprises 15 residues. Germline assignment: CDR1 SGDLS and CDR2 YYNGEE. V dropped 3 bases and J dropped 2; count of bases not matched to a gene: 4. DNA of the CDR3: TGTGCCAGCAGCGGTACTAGCGGGTACACAGATACGCAGTATTTT. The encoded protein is CASSGTSGYTDTQYF. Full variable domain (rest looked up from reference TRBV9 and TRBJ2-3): DSGVTQTPKHLITATGQRVTLRCSPRSGDLSVYWYQQSLDQGLQFLIQYYNGEERAKGNILERFSAQQFPDLHSELNLSSLELGDSALYFCASSGTSGYTDTQYFGPGTRLTVL.

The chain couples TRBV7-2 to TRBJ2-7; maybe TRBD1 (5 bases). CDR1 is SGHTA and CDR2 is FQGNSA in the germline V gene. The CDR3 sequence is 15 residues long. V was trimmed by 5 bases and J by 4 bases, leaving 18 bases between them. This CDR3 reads CASSIPGIRGYEQYF. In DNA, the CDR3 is TGTGCCAGCAGCATACCAGGGATTAGAGGTTACGAGCAGTACTTC.